This T cell receptor (beta chain) was captured in a study of blood T cell repertoires in COVID-19. Study as a whole: Some COVID-19 samples were acute and others convalescent; all came from the United States, Italy and Spain. Nucleic acid was either cDNA or gDNA, and it came from T cells, B-cell-depleted T cells, or PBMCs.

The authors' processing: Reference gene primer amplification yielded estimated nucleated cell counts. Profiled with immunoSEQ multiplex PCR; TCRdb holds only in-frame clones, not every one. That table gives V, J and clone size, and the DNA gave D and trimming. Of about 260,000 clones listed, approximately 85% are singletons. V lost 4 bases and J lost 2; bases outside the gene matches: 11. Germline CDR1 is SGHTA and CDR2 is FQGNSA. The CDR3 consists of 16 residues. The chain combines TRBV7-2 with TRBJ2-7; 7 bases are shared with TRBD2. Sequencing input: peripheral blood. The sequence was obtained from a human donor in a cohort sampled during active COVID-19. The chain's CDR3 is CASSSLMWGGTYEQYF. For the CDR3, the DNA is TGTGCCAGCAGCTCCCTTATGTGGGGAGGGACCTACGAGCAGTACTTC.